The 14 T cell receptor beta chains listed next were all sequenced from one sample in a study of blood T cell repertoires in COVID-19. The assay was immunoSEQ multiplex PCR, and TCRdb's table has in-frame clones only and misses some. This table has roughly 260,000 clones, approximately 90% appearing once. Sequenced material: PBMCs or T cells enriched from blood (not recorded which). The receptor set was obtained from a woman aged 18-35 years who had recovered from COVID-19.

The V gene is TRBV9, the J gene TRBJ2-2, with 8 bases identical to TRBD1. With 7 bases clipped from V and 7 bases from J, the junction kept 12 bases outside the gene matches. The CDR3 runs to 15 residues. From germline, CDR1 is SGDLS and CDR2 YYNGEE. CDR3 DNA: TGTGCCAGCGGCAGAACAGGGACAGGCGACGGGGAGCTGTTTTTT. This gives the protein CASGRTGTGDGELFF.

In DNA form, the CDR3 reads TGTGCCAGCAGCCCCCGACAGGGCACGATGAACACTGAAGCTTTCTTT. Its protein product is CASSPRQGTMNTEAFF. The chain recombines TRBV5-5 with TRBJ1-1; 7 nucleotides match TRBD1. J was trimmed by 0 bases and V by 4 bases; bases with no gene match: 9. Germline V gene data show CDR1 as SGHKS and CDR2 as YYEKEE (reference sequence). The CDR3 consists of 16 residues.

The sample holds one count of this clone. The V gene is TRBV19, the J gene TRBJ1-1; a possible D gene is TRBD1 (5 bases). This CDR3 region has 14 residues. V gave up 5 bases and J gave up 3 bases, with 13 bases separating them. Germline V gene sequence: CDR1 LNHDA, CDR2 SQIVND (reference sequence). CDR3 residues: CASSLPRADTEAFF. The CDR3 DNA reads TGTGCCAGTAGTCTTCCCAGGGCCGACACTGAAGCTTTCTTT.

The rearrangement uses TRBV5-8 and TRBJ1-5; the match to TRBD1 covers 7 bases. In germline, CDR1 is SGHTS, CDR2 YDEGEE. There are 17 residues in the CDR3. With V trimmed by 1 base and J by 0 bases, 7 bases remained unmatched. DNA for the CDR3: TGTGCCAGCAGCTTGCAAGGGGACAGTAATAGCAATCAGCCCCAGCATTTT. It translates to CASSLQGDSNSNQPQHF.

The chain recombines TRBV7-9 with TRBJ2-1, with 8 bases matching TRBD2. In germline, CDR1 is SEHNR, CDR2 FQNEAQ (reference sequence). The CDR3 sequence is 18 residues long. V was clipped by 0 bases and J by 0 bases; unmatched bases: 7. The CDR3 region has the DNA TGTGCCAGCAGCTTAGCGCTTACAGCGGGGGACTCCTACAATGAGCAGTTCTTC. As protein: CASSLALTAGDSYNEQFF.

This clone was seen a single time. J is TRBJ1-5 and V is TRBV27, with 7 nucleotides matching TRBD1. Per germline, CDR1 MNHEY and CDR2 SMNVEV (reference sequence). The J segment lost 6 bases and the V segment lost 6 bases, leaving 8 bases of the junction unmatched. The length of the CDR3 is 14 residues. The DNA of the CDR3 is TGTGCCAGCAGAGGGCAGGGGACAGCTCAGCCCCAGCATTTT. Translated: CASRGQGTAQPQHF.

The J gene is TRBJ2-3, the V gene TRBV28; D uncertain. Germline CDR1 reads MDHEN; CDR2 reads SYDVKM. The CDR3 spans 11 residues. V lost 6 bases, J lost 2 bases, and 3 bases lay in between. DNA of the CDR3: TGTGCCAGCAGCAACACAGATACGCAGTATTTT. The encoded protein is CASSNTDTQYF.

The chain links TRBV2 to TRBJ2-2; D unclear. Looked up from germline, CDR1 is SNHLY and CDR2 is FYNNEI. Trimming cost V 6 bases and J 1 base, with 9 bases left between them. This CDR3 is 14 amino acids long. The CDR3 DNA sequence: TGTGCCAGCAGGGAGACTTTGAACACCGGGGAGCTGTTTTTT. The encoded protein is CASRETLNTGELFF.

The chain couples TRBV5-4 to TRBJ1-1; 9 nucleotides match TRBD1. The CDR3 covers 15 residues. The germline V gene encodes CDR1 SGHNT and CDR2 YYREEE (reference sequence). The V and J ends lost 3 bases and 5 bases, in that order; junction bases with no gene match: 8. CDR3 nucleotides: TGTGCCAGCAGCTCCAAGACAGGGGGGGAGACTGAAGCTTTCTTT. It is translated as CASSSKTGGETEAFF. Full variable domain (outside the CDR3, taken from reference TRBV5-4 and TRBJ1-1): ETGVTQSPTHLIKTRGQQVTLRCSSQSGHNTVSWYQQALGQGPQFIFQYYREEENGRGNFPPRFSGLQFPNYSSELNVNALELDDSALYLCASSSKTGGETEAFFGQGTRLTVV.

The count of this clone is one. V and J are TRBV4-2 and TRBJ1-3; TRBD1 might be the D (5 bases). V was cut by 4 bases and J by 4 bases, with 14 bases left in between. The CDR3 runs to 15 residues. Germline CDR1 is LGHNA and CDR2 is YNFKEQ. As DNA, the CDR3 is TGTGCCAGCAGCCTAGGGGAGGGGTCGGGAAACACCATATATTTT. Protein sequence: CASSLGEGSGNTIYF.

CDR3 coding DNA: TGTGCCAGCAGTGCAACCGGGACTAGCGGGAGGTGGTACGAGCAGTACTTC. Its protein is CASSATGTSGRWYEQYF. The genes are TRBV6-1 and TRBJ2-7; 15 bases map to TRBD2. V shed 4 bases and J 4 bases; nucleotides not matched to a gene: 8. This CDR3 region has 17 residues. From germline, CDR1 is MNHNS and CDR2 SASEGT.

The rearrangement joins TRBV6-5 to TRBJ2-7, with 9 bases identical to TRBD1. The germline V gene encodes CDR1 MNHEY and CDR2 SVGAGI. The CDR3 spans 13 residues. V shed 6 bases, J shed 2 bases, and the junction held 2 bases outside the gene matches. As DNA, the CDR3 is TGTGCCAGCAGGGACAGGGGACCCTACGAGCAGTACTTC. Encoded protein: CASRDRGPYEQYF.

This clone was seen a single time. The rearrangement links TRBV5-6 to TRBJ1-1; D uncertain. The CDR3 contains 14 residues. Trimming removed 2 bases from V and 1 base from J, with 9 bases in between. Germline V lookup: CDR1 SGHDT, CDR2 YYEEEE. CDR3 sequence (DNA): TGTGCCAGCAGCTTCGGGATTGGGAACACTGAAGCTTTCTTT. Translation: CASSFGIGNTEAFF.

The genes are TRBV6-6 and TRBJ1-5; a possible D gene is TRBD1 (5 bases). Per the germline V gene, CDR1 is MNHNY and CDR2 is SVGAGI (reference sequence). V was pared by 3 bases and J by 3 bases, with 15 bases between. This CDR3 has 16 residues. The CDR3 nucleotides read TGTGCCAGCAGTTATTACGGGGGTCCCTTCAATCAGCCCCAGCATTTT. Protein sequence: CASSYYGGPFNQPQHF.